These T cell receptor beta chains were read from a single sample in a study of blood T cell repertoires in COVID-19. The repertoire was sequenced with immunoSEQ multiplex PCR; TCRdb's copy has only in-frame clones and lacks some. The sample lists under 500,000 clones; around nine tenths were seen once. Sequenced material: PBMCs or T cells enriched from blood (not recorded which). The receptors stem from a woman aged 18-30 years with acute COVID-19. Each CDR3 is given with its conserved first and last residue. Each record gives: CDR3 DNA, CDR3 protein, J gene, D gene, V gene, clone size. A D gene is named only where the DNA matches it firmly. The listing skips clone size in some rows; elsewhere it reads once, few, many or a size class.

CDR3nt: TGTGCCAGCAGCCAGACAGGGGCGACCGGGGAGCTGTTTTTT; CDR3aa: CASSQTGATGELFF; j_gene: TRBJ2-2; d_gene: TRBD1; v_gene: TRBV14; abundance: .
CDR3nt: TGTGCCAGCAGCCCCCAGGGGGGTATGAACACTGAAGCTTTCTTT; CDR3aa: CASSPQGGMNTEAFF; j_gene: TRBJ1-1; d_gene: TRBD1; v_gene: TRBV7-2; abundance: .
CDR3nt: TGCAGTGCTAGTTTTGTCAGGGGATACGAGCAGTACTTC; CDR3aa: CSASFVRGYEQYF; j_gene: TRBJ2-7; d_gene: .; v_gene: TRBV20-1; abundance: .
CDR3nt: TGTGCCAGCAGCACCCGACAGGGAGAAACTGAAGCTTTCTTT; CDR3aa: CASSTRQGETEAFF; j_gene: TRBJ1-1; d_gene: TRBD1; v_gene: TRBV7-2; abundance: .
CDR3nt: TGTGCCAGCAGCTTAACAGGGGGTCTTAACACTGAAGCTTTCTTT; CDR3aa: CASSLTGGLNTEAFF; j_gene: TRBJ1-1; d_gene: TRBD1; v_gene: TRBV11-3; abundance: once
CDR3nt: TGTGCCGTCTCTTTTCAGGGAGGGGTGAATGAGCAGTTCTTC; CDR3aa: CAVSFQGGVNEQFF; j_gene: TRBJ2-1; d_gene: TRBD2; v_gene: TRBV10-3; abundance: .
CDR3nt: TGTGCCAGCAGCCCGAGCGGGAGGAGCAATGAGCAGTTCTTC; CDR3aa: CASSPSGRSNEQFF; j_gene: TRBJ2-1; d_gene: TRBD2; v_gene: TRBV3-1/TRBV3-2; abundance: .
CDR3nt: TGTGCCAGCAGCCCTCGACAGGCCCCCTACAATGAGCAGTTCTTC; CDR3aa: CASSPRQAPYNEQFF; j_gene: TRBJ2-1; d_gene: .; v_gene: TRBV7-9; abundance: .
CDR3nt: TGTGCCAGCGCGGAGGCGTCTGGAAACACCATATATTTT; CDR3aa: CASAEASGNTIYF; j_gene: TRBJ1-3; d_gene: .; v_gene: TRBV6-5; abundance: .
CDR3nt: TGCGCCAGCAGCGCAGGGGGTCTAACCTACGAGCAGTACTTC; CDR3aa: CASSAGGLTYEQYF; j_gene: TRBJ2-7; d_gene: TRBD1; v_gene: TRBV5-1; abundance: .
CDR3nt: TGCGCCAGCAGCCGTTACTGGACTAGCGGGAGGGGTGTCGGCTACAATGAGCAGTTCTTC; CDR3aa: CASSRYWTSGRGVGYNEQFF; j_gene: TRBJ2-1; d_gene: TRBD2; v_gene: TRBV5-1; abundance: .
CDR3nt: TGTGCCAGCAGCCAAGGTTTCAGGGACGAGCAGTACTTC; CDR3aa: CASSQGFRDEQYF; j_gene: TRBJ2-7; d_gene: .; v_gene: TRBV3-1/TRBV3-2; abundance: .
CDR3nt: TGTGCCAGCAGCACCCTAGCGGACCCCTCCTACAATGAGCAGTTCTTC; CDR3aa: CASSTLADPSYNEQFF; j_gene: TRBJ2-1; d_gene: TRBD2; v_gene: TRBV11-2; abundance: .
CDR3nt: TGTGCCAGCAAGACGGGGGACAGACGAAATGCTTTCTTT; CDR3aa: CASKTGDRRNAFF; j_gene: TRBJ1-1; d_gene: TRBD1; v_gene: TRBV6-5; abundance: .
CDR3nt: TGCGCCAGCAGCCAAGATAGGAGAGCGGGGGGCACAGATACGCAGTATTTT; CDR3aa: CASSQDRRAGGTDTQYF; j_gene: TRBJ2-3; d_gene: TRBD2; v_gene: TRBV4-1; abundance: .
CDR3nt: TGTGCCAGCAGCTACTGGACTAGCGGGGGGCCTGATACGCAGTATTTT; CDR3aa: CASSYWTSGGPDTQYF; j_gene: TRBJ2-3; d_gene: TRBD2; v_gene: TRBV6-5; abundance: .
CDR3nt: TGTGCCAGCGGGGAGAGGGGGTTGGCAGATACGCAGTATTTT; CDR3aa: CASGERGLADTQYF; j_gene: TRBJ2-3; d_gene: .; v_gene: TRBV9; abundance: .
CDR3nt: TGTGCCAGCAGCCCCCACGGGAGGTACTTTAGAGGCGGGGAGCTGTTTTTT; CDR3aa: CASSPHGRYFRGGELFF; j_gene: TRBJ2-2; d_gene: TRBD2; v_gene: TRBV7-8; abundance: .
CDR3nt: TGTGCCAGCAGCCCCGGACAGGGGGCATCGGATACGCAGTATTTT; CDR3aa: CASSPGQGASDTQYF; j_gene: TRBJ2-3; d_gene: TRBD1; v_gene: TRBV9; abundance: .
CDR3nt: TGTGCCAGCAGCTTAGACCCCTCCCGGGGTTACTATGGCTACACCTTC; CDR3aa: CASSLDPSRGYYGYTF; j_gene: TRBJ1-2; d_gene: .; v_gene: TRBV7-9; abundance: .
CDR3nt: TGCGCCAGCAGCTCGACAGGGGGCGGTGAGCAGTTCTTC; CDR3aa: CASSSTGGGEQFF; j_gene: TRBJ2-1; d_gene: TRBD1; v_gene: TRBV5-1; abundance: once
CDR3nt: TGTGCCTGGGAGTCCGAACGTCTCCGAGACAGCGGCAATCAGCCCCAGCATTTT; CDR3aa: CAWESERLRDSGNQPQHF; j_gene: TRBJ1-5; d_gene: .; v_gene: TRBV30; abundance: few
CDR3nt: TGTGCCAGCAGCTTAGAGCTGCGGGTGGCCTACAATGAGCAGTTCTTC; CDR3aa: CASSLELRVAYNEQFF; j_gene: TRBJ2-1; d_gene: .; v_gene: TRBV11-2; abundance: .
CDR3nt: TGCGCCAGCAGCCAAGGACAGGGGGCTTTCGAGCAGTACTTC; CDR3aa: CASSQGQGAFEQYF; j_gene: TRBJ2-7; d_gene: TRBD1; v_gene: TRBV4-1; abundance: .
CDR3nt: TGTGCCAGCCGGGACAGGGGCACCATGGTGGGGAGCGGGGAGCTGTTTTTT; CDR3aa: CASRDRGTMVGSGELFF; j_gene: TRBJ2-2; d_gene: TRBD1; v_gene: TRBV2; abundance: .
CDR3nt: TGCAGCGTTGCGGAGCCCAGGGCGAATGAGCAGTTCTTC; CDR3aa: CSVAEPRANEQFF; j_gene: TRBJ2-1; d_gene: .; v_gene: TRBV29-1; abundance: .
CDR3nt: TGTGCCAGCAGTCAAGGACAGTCCCTTGGCTACACCTTC; CDR3aa: CASSQGQSLGYTF; j_gene: TRBJ1-2; d_gene: .; v_gene: TRBV28; abundance: .
CDR3nt: TGCGCCAGCAGCTTTGGGACTAGCGGGAGAGGATCTAAAACCGGGGAGCTGTTTTTT; CDR3aa: CASSFGTSGRGSKTGELFF; j_gene: TRBJ2-2; d_gene: TRBD2; v_gene: TRBV5-1; abundance: .
CDR3nt: TGTGCTAGCACCCCGGGCGGGGCGACCCAAGAGACCCAGTACTTC; CDR3aa: CASTPGGATQETQYF; j_gene: TRBJ2-5; d_gene: .; v_gene: TRBV7-7; abundance: .
CDR3nt: TGTGCCAGCAGTTTATGGCTAGCGGGCTACGAGCAGTACTTC; CDR3aa: CASSLWLAGYEQYF; j_gene: TRBJ2-7; d_gene: TRBD2; v_gene: TRBV27; abundance: .
CDR3nt: TGTGCCAGCAGCTTAGACAGTAACTCTGGAAACACCATATATTTT; CDR3aa: CASSLDSNSGNTIYF; j_gene: TRBJ1-3; d_gene: .; v_gene: TRBV7-9; abundance: .
CDR3nt: TGCGCCAGCAGCCAAGAATCGTCGACGGGGGGCTCCTACAATGAGCAGTTCTTC; CDR3aa: CASSQESSTGGSYNEQFF; j_gene: TRBJ2-1; d_gene: TRBD2; v_gene: TRBV4-3; abundance: .
CDR3nt: TGTGCCAGCAGCCCACAGGGACGCACAGATACGCAGTATTTT; CDR3aa: CASSPQGRTDTQYF; j_gene: TRBJ2-3; d_gene: .; v_gene: TRBV11-2; abundance: .
CDR3nt: TGTGCCACAACCCAGGGACAGGGGTCCAGTCAGCCCCAGCATTTT; CDR3aa: CATTQGQGSSQPQHF; j_gene: TRBJ1-5; d_gene: TRBD1; v_gene: TRBV7-9; abundance: .
CDR3nt: TGTGCCAGCAGCTCCGACCAGACAGGGCCGGCACATCAGCCCCAGCATTTT; CDR3aa: CASSSDQTGPAHQPQHF; j_gene: TRBJ1-5; d_gene: TRBD1; v_gene: TRBV7-9; abundance: .
CDR3nt: TGTGCCAGCAGCATCCCCGGTACTAGCAAAAACACCGGGGAGCTGTTTTTT; CDR3aa: CASSIPGTSKNTGELFF; j_gene: TRBJ2-2; d_gene: .; v_gene: TRBV7-9; abundance: once
CDR3nt: TGTGCCAGCAGTTTACAGGGTGGGGCCAACGTCCTGACTTTC; CDR3aa: CASSLQGGANVLTF; j_gene: TRBJ2-6; d_gene: .; v_gene: TRBV28; abundance: .
CDR3nt: TGTGCCAGCAGTTTGGGGACAGGTCCCTACGAGCAGTACTTC; CDR3aa: CASSLGTGPYEQYF; j_gene: TRBJ2-7; d_gene: TRBD1; v_gene: TRBV28; abundance: .
CDR3nt: TGCGCCAGCAGCCAAGGCGGGCGGGGTGCCGACTCTGGGGCCAACGTCCTGACTTTC; CDR3aa: CASSQGGRGADSGANVLTF; j_gene: TRBJ2-6; d_gene: .; v_gene: TRBV4-1; abundance: once
CDR3nt: TGTGCCAGTACGGGGGCTAACTATGGCTACACCTTC; CDR3aa: CASTGANYGYTF; j_gene: TRBJ1-2; d_gene: .; v_gene: TRBV19; abundance: .
CDR3nt: TGCAGCGTTGGAAACACTAAGACCAATTCACCCCTCCACTTT; CDR3aa: CSVGNTKTNSPLHF; j_gene: TRBJ1-6; d_gene: .; v_gene: TRBV29-1; abundance: .
CDR3nt: TGTGCTAGTGGTTTCGGATTAGCCGGGACTAGCGGGAGGGACGTTTACGAGCAGTACTTC; CDR3aa: CASGFGLAGTSGRDVYEQYF; j_gene: TRBJ2-7; d_gene: TRBD2; v_gene: TRBV12-5; abundance: few
CDR3nt: TGCGCCAGCAGCCTAAACACAGGGGTCTTAAGCGAGCAGTACTTC; CDR3aa: CASSLNTGVLSEQYF; j_gene: TRBJ2-7; d_gene: TRBD1; v_gene: TRBV4-3; abundance: .
CDR3nt: TGTGCCAGCAGTCCTACGGAGTACACTGAAGCTTTCTTT; CDR3aa: CASSPTEYTEAFF; j_gene: TRBJ1-1; d_gene: .; v_gene: TRBV6-5; abundance: .
CDR3nt: TGTGCCACCAGCAGAGATAGCGAGGCAGCTGAAGCTTTCTTT; CDR3aa: CATSRDSEAAEAFF; j_gene: TRBJ1-1; d_gene: .; v_gene: TRBV15; abundance: .
CDR3nt: TGTGCCATCAAAGGACAGACAGGGGGAAGCACAGATACGCAGTATTTT; CDR3aa: CAIKGQTGGSTDTQYF; j_gene: TRBJ2-3; d_gene: TRBD1; v_gene: TRBV10-3; abundance: .
CDR3nt: TGTGCCTGGGTCGCGGGACTAGCGGGATTTGCCACCTACAATGAGCAGTTCTTC; CDR3aa: CAWVAGLAGFATYNEQFF; j_gene: TRBJ2-1; d_gene: TRBD2; v_gene: TRBV30; abundance: .
CDR3nt: TGTGCCAGCAGCTCCCTTTTACCGGGGGAAAAACTGTTTTTT; CDR3aa: CASSSLLPGEKLFF; j_gene: TRBJ1-4; d_gene: .; v_gene: TRBV7-2; abundance: .
CDR3nt: TGTGCCAGCAGCTTAGGGAGCAGAGGGATCGTGGAGACCCAGTACTTC; CDR3aa: CASSLGSRGIVETQYF; j_gene: TRBJ2-5; d_gene: .; v_gene: TRBV11-3; abundance: .
CDR3nt: TGTGCCAGCAGCCAAGATATCCTAGGAGAGTATAATTCACCCCTCCACTTT; CDR3aa: CASSQDILGEYNSPLHF; j_gene: TRBJ1-6; d_gene: .; v_gene: TRBV3-1/TRBV3-2; abundance: .
CDR3nt: TGTGCCAGCAGTTTATGGGGACAGGAAGCTTTCTTT; CDR3aa: CASSLWGQEAFF; j_gene: TRBJ1-1; d_gene: TRBD1; v_gene: TRBV28; abundance: .
CDR3nt: TGCGCCAGCAGCCAAGATCTTTCTGGGACAGGGCTATCACCCCTCCACTTT; CDR3aa: CASSQDLSGTGLSPLHF; j_gene: TRBJ1-6; d_gene: TRBD1; v_gene: TRBV4-3; abundance: .
CDR3nt: TGTGCCAGCATTTCAGAAAATAATTCACCCCTCCACTTT; CDR3aa: CASISENNSPLHF; j_gene: TRBJ1-6; d_gene: .; v_gene: TRBV28; abundance: .